The 10 T cell receptor beta chains reported below all come from one sample, sequenced in a study of blood T cell repertoires in COVID-19. Profiled with immunoSEQ multiplex PCR; TCRdb holds only in-frame clones, not every one. Of tens of thousands of clones in the sample, roughly four fifths are singletons; the top ten hold roughly 4.7%. Sequencing input: peripheral blood. Every receptor here comes from a woman in her sixties or seventies with acute or convalescent COVID-19.

V usage is TRBV5-1 and J usage is TRBJ2-6, with D uncertain. Deletions cut 1 base from V and 0 bases from J, with 8 bases between. The CDR3 runs 16 residues. CDR1 SGHRS and CDR2 YFSETQ come from the germline V gene. The CDR3 region is CASSLIRSSGANVLTF. CDR3 DNA sequence: TGCGCCAGCAGCTTGATCCGTAGCTCTGGGGCCAACGTCCTGACTTTC.

This clone counts as medium-sized. V is TRBV29-1 and J is TRBJ2-7; TRBD1 matches at 10 bases. The germline V gene encodes CDR1 SQVTM and CDR2 ANQGSEA. The CDR3 has 13 amino acids. With 2 bases clipped from V and 5 bases from J, the junction kept 3 bases outside the gene matches. CDR3: CSVELGQGNEQYF. In DNA form, the CDR3 reads TGCAGCGTTGAACTGGGACAGGGGAACGAGCAGTACTTC.

This clone has just one count. This chain connects TRBV11-2 to TRBJ1-1, with 7 bases that match TRBD1. CDR1 and CDR2 (germline): SGHAT, FQNNGV. The CDR3 has 14 residues. J lost 4 bases, V lost 2 bases, and 4 bases had no gene match. The CDR3: CASSLTGVSTEAFF. In DNA, the CDR3 is TGTGCCAGCAGCTTAACAGGGGTGAGCACTGAAGCTTTCTTT.

The V call is TRBV2, the J call TRBJ2-3, with TRBD2 identical over 13 bases. Per the germline V gene, CDR1 is SNHLY and CDR2 is FYNNEI. V dropped 6 bases and J dropped 3; count of bases not matched to a gene: 6. The CDR3 length is 16 residues. The CDR3 nucleotides are TGTGCCAGCAGGAACAGGACTAGCGGGAGAACAGATACGCAGTATTTT. It translates to CASRNRTSGRTDTQYF.

The chain links TRBV6-1 to TRBJ2-4, with 11 bases lining up with TRBD1. Trimming took 3 bases from V and 9 from J; bases not matched to a gene: 4. The CDR3 has 14 residues. The germline V gene has CDR1 MNHNS and CDR2 SASEGT. The CDR3 loop reads CASSDGTGGIIQYF. DNA of the CDR3: TGTGCCAGCAGTGATGGGACAGGGGGTATCATTCAGTACTTC.

This chain connects TRBV7-2 to TRBJ1-5, with TRBD1 identical over 8 bases. CDR3 length: 15 residues. Losses at the gene ends were 4 bases for V and 7 bases for J; bases not matched to a gene: 9. Germline lookup yields CDR1 SGHTA and CDR2 FQGNSA. The CDR3 reads CASSWGQAGGQPQHF. The CDR3 nucleotides are TGTGCCAGCAGCTGGGGACAGGCTGGAGGACAGCCCCAGCATTTT.

This rearrangement joins TRBV18 to TRBJ1-1; 7 nucleotides match TRBD1. Unmatched junction bases numbered 17, after V lost 6 bases and J lost 4 bases. CDR1 is KGHSH, CDR2 LQKENI, per germline. CDR3 length: 17 residues. CDR3 coding DNA: TGTGCCAGCTCGCCCACACTTACACAGGGGATCGGCACTGAAGCTTTCTTT. It translates to CASSPTLTQGIGTEAFF. The full variable domain, with the rest looked up from reference TRBV18 and TRBJ1-1, is NAGVMQNPRHLVRRRGQEARLRCSPMKGHSHVYWYRQLPEEGLKFMVYLQKENIIDESGMPKERFSAEFPKEGPSILRIQQVVRGDSAAYFCASSPTLTQGIGTEAFFGQGTRLTVV.

This chain joins TRBV11-2 and TRBJ1-1, with 7 bases matching TRBD1. Germline V gene lookup returns CDR1 SGHAT and CDR2 FQNNGV. The CDR3 loop spans 12 amino acids. V lost 5 bases and J lost 7; bases outside the gene matches: 4. CDR3 bases: TGTGCCAGCAGCACCCAGGGGGGTGAAGCTTTCTTT. Protein product: CASSTQGGEAFF.

The J gene is TRBJ1-1, the V gene TRBV5-1; D is unresolved. Germline-derived CDR1 and CDR2 are SGHRS and YFSETQ. Trimming shortened V by 0 bases and J by 3 bases, and 9 bases separated the two germline ends. The CDR3 runs 14 residues. The CDR3 loop reads CASSLDLRDTEAFF. The CDR3 nucleotides are TGCGCCAGCAGCTTGGACTTGCGGGACACTGAAGCTTTCTTT.

The V call is TRBV28, the J call TRBJ1-1; 7 bases agree with TRBD1. Germline V gene data show CDR1 as MDHEN and CDR2 as SYDVKM. The trim removed 5 bases at V and 2 bases at J, leaving 8 bases unmatched. This CDR3 is built from 15 residues. The CDR3 DNA reads as TGTGCCAGCAGTACGACCGGGACAGCAAACACTGAAGCTTTCTTT. This sequence encodes CASSTTGTANTEAFF. The whole variable domain, filled in from reference TRBV28 and TRBJ1-1, reads DVKVTQSSRYLVKRTGEKVFLECVQDMDHENMFWYRQDPGLGLRLIYFSYDVKMKEKGDIPEGYSVSREKKERFSLILESASTNQTSMYLCASSTTGTANTEAFFGQGTRLTVV.